This entry features one TCR beta chain sequence. The entry originates in a study of shared clonotypes between healthy human individuals. Using immunoSEQ multiplex PCR, the repertoire was profiled, and TCRdb retains in-frame clones only, with some absent. The repertoire holds about 1,900,000 clones, about 95% seen once, with roughly 1% in the top ten. CD8 cells regarded as naive lacked CD45RO, were positively chosen for CCR7, and omitted terminally differentiated effector memory CD45RA+ cells. Per germline, CDR1 LGHNA and CDR2 YSLEER. The CDR3 consists of 16 residues. With 1 base clipped from V and 3 bases from J, the junction kept 5 bases outside the gene matches.

The chain employs TRBV4-3 and TRBJ2-7, with 11 bases aligning to TRBD2. This TCR came from a man aged 18 to 35 in good health. The sequenced sample consisted of naive CD8+ T cells sorted from blood. CDR3 residues: CASSQGTSGLGYEQYF. The CDR3 nucleotides read TGCGCCAGCAGCCAAGGGACTAGCGGGCTAGGCTACGAGCAGTACTTC.